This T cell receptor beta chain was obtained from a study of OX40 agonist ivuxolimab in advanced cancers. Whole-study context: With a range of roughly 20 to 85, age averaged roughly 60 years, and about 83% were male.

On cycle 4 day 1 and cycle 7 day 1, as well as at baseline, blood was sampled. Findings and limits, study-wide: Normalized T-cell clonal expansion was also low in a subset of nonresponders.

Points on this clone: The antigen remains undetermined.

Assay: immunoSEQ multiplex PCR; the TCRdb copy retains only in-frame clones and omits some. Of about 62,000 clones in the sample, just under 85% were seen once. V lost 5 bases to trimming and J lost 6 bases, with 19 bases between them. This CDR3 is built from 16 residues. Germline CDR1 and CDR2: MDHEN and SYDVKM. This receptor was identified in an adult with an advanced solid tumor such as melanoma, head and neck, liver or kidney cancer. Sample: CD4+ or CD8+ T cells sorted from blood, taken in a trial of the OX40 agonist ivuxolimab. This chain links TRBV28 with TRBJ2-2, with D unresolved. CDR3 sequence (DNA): TGTGCCAGCAGTGGTCGTGGCCTAGGGTCGTCCGGGGAGCTGTTTTTT. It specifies CASSGRGLGSSGELFF.